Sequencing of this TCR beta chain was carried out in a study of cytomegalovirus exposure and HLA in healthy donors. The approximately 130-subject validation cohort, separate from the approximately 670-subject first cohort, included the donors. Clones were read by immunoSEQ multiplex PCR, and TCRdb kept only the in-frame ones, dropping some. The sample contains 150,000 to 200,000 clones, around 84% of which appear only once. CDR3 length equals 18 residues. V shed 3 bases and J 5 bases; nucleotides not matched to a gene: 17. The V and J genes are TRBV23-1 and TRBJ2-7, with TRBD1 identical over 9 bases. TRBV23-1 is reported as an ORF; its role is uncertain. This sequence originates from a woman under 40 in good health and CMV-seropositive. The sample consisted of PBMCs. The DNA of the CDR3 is TGCGCCAGCAGTCACCTACGGGACAGGGTTTATCGCGTCGACGAGCAGTACTTC. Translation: CASSHLRDRVYRVDEQYF.